Sequencing of this TCR beta chain was carried out in a study of T cells in tuberculosis. Study information: The T cells targeted glucose monomycolate, a mycobacterial lipid, via CD1B.

Germline V gives CDR1 MNHEY, CDR2 SMNVEV (reference sequence). The V and J ends lost 1 base and 2 bases respectively, with 3 bases between them. The CDR3 loop spans 13 amino acids. The method was immunoSEQ multiplex PCR; TCRdb's version includes in-frame clones alone and lacks a portion of them. The table shows 45,000 or so clones, with about 95% occurring only once. This rearrangement joins TRBV27 to TRBJ1-3; D uncertain. The sequence was collected from a donor between 5 and 29 years old with latent tuberculosis or without tuberculosis infection. Sequenced: PBMCs. The CDR3: CASSLFAGNTIYF. The CDR3, as DNA: TGTGCCAGCAGTTTATTCGCTGGAAACACCATATATTTT.